Listed here are 10 T cell receptor beta chains from one sample, sequenced in a study of T-cell memory formation after mild COVID-19. TCRdb reanalysed the 5' RACE reads using MiXCR and keeps one entry per CDR3 protein. Among about 400,000 distinct CDR3 sequences, around 24% were seen once, and the ten largest hold 8.8%. Specimen: PBMCs or a T cell subset sorted from them (not recorded which). These receptors were collected from an adult woman who had mild COVID-19 (a few samples of this study predate the infection). Cell type and time point are not known.

This chain connects TRBV12-3 or TRBV12-4 to TRBJ1-6; TRBD1 aligns across 9 bases. After removal of 5 bases from V and 9 bases from J, the junction contained 8 bases not matched to a gene. The length of the CDR3 is 15 residues. The CDR3 DNA reads as TGTGCCAGCAGTCCACAGGGGGCTGGGAGTTCACCCCTCCACTTT. Translated: CASSPQGAGSSPLHF.

The sample holds a few counts of this clonotype. The V and J genes are TRBV6-4 and TRBJ2-3, with D unclear. CDR3 length: 13 amino acids. V was clipped by 2 bases and J by 4 bases, with 7 bases between them. Germline CDR1 and CDR2: MRHNA and SNTAGT. The CDR3 nucleotides are TGTGCCAGCAGTGACGGGGAAGCAGATACGCAGTATTTT. Its translation: CASSDGEADTQYF.

Remarks on this clonotype: Since a much larger clone is just one base distant, this may be a read error. The rearrangement uses TRBV24-1 and TRBJ2-6, with D possibly TRBD1 on 5 matching bases. Germline V lookup: CDR1 KGHDR, CDR2 SFDVKD. V lost 2 bases and J lost 0, with 10 bases in between. The length of the CDR3 is 17 residues. The CDR3 region has the DNA TGTGCCACCAGTGATTATCAGGGTCCCTCTGGGGCCAACGTCCTGACTTTC. It is translated as CATSDYQGPSGANVLTF.

Turning to this clonotype: The junction shows a germline mismatch at one end, possibly a read error. The DNA of the CDR3 is TGTGCTAGCAGCTTTTCGTCCGGGCGGGAGGGCACAGATACGCAGTATTTT. Amino acid sequence: CASSFSSGREGTDTQYF. The J gene is TRBJ2-3, the V gene TRBV7-7; TRBD2 aligns across 8 bases. The CDR3 extends over 17 amino acids. The germline CDR1 and CDR2 sequences are SSHAT and FNYEAQ (reference sequence). Looking up the rest from reference TRBV7-7 and TRBJ2-3 gives the full variable domain: GAGVSQSPRYKVTKRGQDVTLRCDPISSHATLYWYQQALGQGPEFLTYFNYEAQPDKSGLPSDRFSAERPEGSISTLTIQRTEQRDSAMYRCASSFSSGREGTDTQYFGPGTRLTVL.

This clonotype was picked up many times. The chain is built from TRBV7-9 and TRBJ2-3, with D unresolved. The V and J ends lost 5 bases and 5 bases respectively, with 5 bases between them. This CDR3 contains 11 residues. The germline V gene encodes CDR1 SEHNR and CDR2 FQNEAQ (reference sequence). The CDR3 nucleotides read TGTGCCAGCAGCCTTAGAGATACGCAGTATTTT. Residues: CASSLRDTQYF.

The chain links TRBV18 to TRBJ2-7; the D is unclear. Germline loops: CDR1 KGHSH, CDR2 LQKENI. Trimming pared 0 bases from V and 5 bases from J, leaving 8 bases between. The CDR3 consists of 13 residues. The CDR3 DNA reads as TGTGCCAGCTCACCACCCTGGTCGGACGAGCAGTACTTC. Translating gives CASSPPWSDEQYF. Supplemented by reference TRBV18 and TRBJ2-7, the full variable domain reads NAGVMQNPRHLVRRRGQEARLRCSPMKGHSHVYWYRQLPEEGLKFMVYLQKENIIDESGMPKERFSAEFPKEGPSILRIQQVVRGDSAAYFCASSPPWSDEQYFGPGTRLTVT.

CDR3 DNA: TGTGCCAGCAGTCGGACGAGGCTAGCAGATACGCAGTATTTT. This translates into CASSRTRLADTQYF. This chain connects TRBV27 to TRBJ2-3; no clear D. Germline V gives CDR1 MNHEY, CDR2 SMNVEV (reference sequence). Trimming pared 5 bases from V and 4 bases from J, leaving 13 bases between. The CDR3 is 14 amino acids.

This clonotype was recorded a few times. V is TRBV14 and J is TRBJ2-7; possible D gene TRBD2, 5 bases. Trimming left V 3 bases short and J 2 bases short, with 14 bases between. Germline CDR1 and CDR2: SGHDN and FVKESK. This CDR3 contains 15 residues. This chain's CDR3 is CASSHTPGLPYEQYF. The CDR3 DNA reads as TGTGCCAGCAGCCATACCCCAGGACTCCCCTACGAGCAGTACTTC.

To note about this clonotype: The junction departs from the called germline gene at one end, perhaps through a read error. This chain links TRBV4-3 with TRBJ2-2, with D unclear. Per the germline V gene, CDR1 is LGHNA and CDR2 is YSLEER. The CDR3 is 16 amino acids. As DNA, the CDR3 is TGCGACAGCAGCCATTCTACGCATGAAAGAACCGGGGAGCTGTTTTTT. Its protein product is CDSSHSTHERTGELFF.

This clonotype was found a few times. The chain combines TRBV5-1 with TRBJ2-1; TRBD2 aligns across 7 bases. This CDR3 is 14 amino acids long. V lost 5 bases to trimming and J lost 7 bases; unmatched junction nucleotides: 9. Per the germline V gene, CDR1 is SGHRS and CDR2 is YFSETQ. Here the CDR3 reads CASRKWGGGNEQFF. The CDR3, as DNA: TGCGCCAGCAGAAAATGGGGGGGAGGTAATGAGCAGTTCTTC.